The 2 T cell receptor beta chains below were found in one sample sequenced in a study of identical twins. One entry per CDR3 protein, called by TCRdb with MiXCR from the 5' RACE reads. The sample has about 100,000 distinct CDR3 sequences; about 6% are singletons. Input material: memory T cells sorted from blood. The receptor source for this set is a woman aged 45-65 years in good health.

This clonotype appeared many times. The genes are TRBV18 and TRBJ1-1, with D possibly being TRBD1 (6 bases). The CDR3 has 15 residues. The ends were cut back, 3 bases at V and 1 base at J, with 12 bases in the middle. Per the germline V gene, CDR1 is KGHSH and CDR2 is LQKENI. CDR3 DNA sequence: TGTGCCAGCTCACCTCCCAGCAGGGGGAACACTGAAGCTTTCTTT. Amino acid sequence: CASSPPSRGNTEAFF.

This clonotype was recorded many times. The chain links TRBV27 to TRBJ2-7; TRBD2 matches at 10 bases. Unmatched junction bases numbered 19, after V lost 6 bases and J lost 5 bases. The germline CDR1 and CDR2 sequences are MNHEY and SMNVEV (reference sequence). There are 18 residues in the CDR3. The CDR3 spells CASSTRTNRQREGHEQYF. CDR3 DNA: TGTGCCAGCAGCACTCGGACAAACCGTCAGCGGGAGGGCCACGAGCAGTACTTC.